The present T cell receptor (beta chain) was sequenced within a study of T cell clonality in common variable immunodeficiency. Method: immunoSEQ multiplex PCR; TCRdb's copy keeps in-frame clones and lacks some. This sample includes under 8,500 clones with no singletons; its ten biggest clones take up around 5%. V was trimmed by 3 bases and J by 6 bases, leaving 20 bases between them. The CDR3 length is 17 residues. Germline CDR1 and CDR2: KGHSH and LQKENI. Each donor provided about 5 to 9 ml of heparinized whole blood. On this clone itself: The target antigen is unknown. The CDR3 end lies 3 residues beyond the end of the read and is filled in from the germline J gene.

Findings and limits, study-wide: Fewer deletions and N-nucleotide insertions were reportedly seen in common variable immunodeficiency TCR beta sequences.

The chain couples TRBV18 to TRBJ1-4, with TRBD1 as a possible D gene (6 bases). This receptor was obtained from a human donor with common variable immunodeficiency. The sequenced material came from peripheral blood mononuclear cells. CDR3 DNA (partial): TGTGCCAGCTCACCTCAACAATCAGGGGATCCGGATGAAAAA. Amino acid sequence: CASSPQQSGDPDEK. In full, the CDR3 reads CASSPQQSGDPDEKLFF.